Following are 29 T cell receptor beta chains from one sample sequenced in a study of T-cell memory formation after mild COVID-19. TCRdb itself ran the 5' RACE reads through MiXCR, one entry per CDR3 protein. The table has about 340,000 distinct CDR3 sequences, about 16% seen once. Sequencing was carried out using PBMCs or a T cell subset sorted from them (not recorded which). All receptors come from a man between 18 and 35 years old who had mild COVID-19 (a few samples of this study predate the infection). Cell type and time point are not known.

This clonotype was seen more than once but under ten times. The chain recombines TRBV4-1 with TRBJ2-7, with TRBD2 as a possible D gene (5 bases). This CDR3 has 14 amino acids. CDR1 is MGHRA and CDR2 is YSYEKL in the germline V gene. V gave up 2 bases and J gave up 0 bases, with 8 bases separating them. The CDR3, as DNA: TGCGCCAGCAGCCAATCTCGGGACTCCTACGAGCAGTACTTC. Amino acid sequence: CASSQSRDSYEQYF.

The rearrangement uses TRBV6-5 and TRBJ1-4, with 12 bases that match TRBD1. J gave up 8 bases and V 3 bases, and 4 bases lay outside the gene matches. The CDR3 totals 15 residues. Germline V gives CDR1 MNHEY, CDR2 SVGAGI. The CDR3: CASSYSGTGGEKLFF. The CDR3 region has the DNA TGTGCCAGCAGTTATTCCGGGACAGGGGGCGAAAAACTGTTTTTT.

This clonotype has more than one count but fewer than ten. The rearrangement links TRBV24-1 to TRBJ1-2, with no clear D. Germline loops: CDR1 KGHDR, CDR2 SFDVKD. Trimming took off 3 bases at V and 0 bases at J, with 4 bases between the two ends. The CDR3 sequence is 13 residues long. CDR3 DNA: TGTGCCACCAGTGATACTACTAACTATGGCTACACCTTC. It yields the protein CATSDTTNYGYTF.

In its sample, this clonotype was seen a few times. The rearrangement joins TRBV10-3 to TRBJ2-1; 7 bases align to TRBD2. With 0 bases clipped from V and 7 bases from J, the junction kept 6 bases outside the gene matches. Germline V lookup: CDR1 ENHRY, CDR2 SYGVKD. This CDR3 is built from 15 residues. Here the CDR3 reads CAISESSAGRNEQFF. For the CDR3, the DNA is TGTGCCATCAGTGAGTCATCAGCGGGGAGGAATGAGCAGTTCTTC.

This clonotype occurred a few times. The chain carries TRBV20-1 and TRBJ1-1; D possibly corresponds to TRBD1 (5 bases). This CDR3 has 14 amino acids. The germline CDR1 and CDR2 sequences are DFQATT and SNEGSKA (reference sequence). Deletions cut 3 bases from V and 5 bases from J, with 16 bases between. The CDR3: CSARRLGGGTEAFF. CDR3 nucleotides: TGCAGTGCTAGGAGGTTGGGGGGAGGGACTGAAGCTTTCTTT.

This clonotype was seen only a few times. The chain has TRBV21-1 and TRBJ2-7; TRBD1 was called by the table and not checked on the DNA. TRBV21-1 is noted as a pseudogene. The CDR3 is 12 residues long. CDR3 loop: CASSTTVYEQYV. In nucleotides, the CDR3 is TGTGCCAGCAGCACGACAGTCTACGAGCAGTACGTC.

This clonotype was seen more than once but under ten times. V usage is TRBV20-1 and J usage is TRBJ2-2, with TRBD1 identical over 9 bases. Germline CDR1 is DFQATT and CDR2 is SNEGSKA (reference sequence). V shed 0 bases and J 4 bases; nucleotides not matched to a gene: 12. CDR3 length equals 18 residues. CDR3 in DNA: TGCAGTGCTAGAGATGTTAGACAGGGGGTGACATCCACCGGGGAGCTGTTTTTT. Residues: CSARDVRQGVTSTGELFF.

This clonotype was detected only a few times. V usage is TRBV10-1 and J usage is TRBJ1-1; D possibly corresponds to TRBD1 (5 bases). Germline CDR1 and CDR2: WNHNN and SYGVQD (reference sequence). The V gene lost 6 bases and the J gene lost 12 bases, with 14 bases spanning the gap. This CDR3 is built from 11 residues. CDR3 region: CASSGTYETFF. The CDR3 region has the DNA TGCGCCAGCAGCGGGACGTACGAAACTTTCTTT.

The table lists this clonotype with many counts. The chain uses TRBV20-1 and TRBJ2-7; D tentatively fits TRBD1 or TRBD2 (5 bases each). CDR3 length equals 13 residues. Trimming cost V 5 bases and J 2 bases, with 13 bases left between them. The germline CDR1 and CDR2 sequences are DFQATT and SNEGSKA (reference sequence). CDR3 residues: CSAPKRDPYEQYV. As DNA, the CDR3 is TGCAGTGCTCCAAAGAGGGACCCCTACGAGCAGTACGTC.

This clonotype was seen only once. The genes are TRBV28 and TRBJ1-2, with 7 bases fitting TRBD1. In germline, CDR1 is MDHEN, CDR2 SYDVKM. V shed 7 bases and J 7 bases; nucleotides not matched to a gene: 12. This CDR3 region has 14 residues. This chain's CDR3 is CASTETRGESGYTF. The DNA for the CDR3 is TGTGCCAGCACCGAAACCAGGGGGGAATCTGGCTACACCTTC.

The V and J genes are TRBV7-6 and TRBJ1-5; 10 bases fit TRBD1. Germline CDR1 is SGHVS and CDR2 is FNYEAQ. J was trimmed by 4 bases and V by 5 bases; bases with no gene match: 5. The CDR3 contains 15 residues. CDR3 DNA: TGTGCCAGCAGCACGGGACAGGGGTTGAATCAGCCCCAGCATTTT. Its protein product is CASSTGQGLNQPQHF.

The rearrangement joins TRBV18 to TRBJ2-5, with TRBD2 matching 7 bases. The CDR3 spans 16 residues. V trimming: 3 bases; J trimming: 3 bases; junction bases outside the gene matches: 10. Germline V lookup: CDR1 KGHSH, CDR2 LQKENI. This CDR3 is CASSPPQWSGEETQYF. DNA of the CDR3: TGTGCCAGCTCACCTCCGCAGTGGAGCGGGGAAGAGACCCAGTACTTC.

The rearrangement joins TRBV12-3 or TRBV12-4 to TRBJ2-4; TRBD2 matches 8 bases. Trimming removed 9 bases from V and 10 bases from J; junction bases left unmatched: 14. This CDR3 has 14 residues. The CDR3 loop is CASLRSSREGIQYF. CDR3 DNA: TGTGCCAGTCTACGGTCCAGCCGGGAGGGGATTCAGTACTTC.

CDR3 protein: CATTAGGGSDTQYF. CDR3 DNA: TGTGCCACCACAGCGGGGGGGGGGTCAGATACGCAGTATTTT. This sequence joins TRBV2 and TRBJ2-3, with 10 bases aligning to TRBD2. This CDR3 region has 14 residues. The V segment lost 10 bases and the J segment 4 bases; nucleotides outside the gene matches: 8. From germline, CDR1 is SNHLY and CDR2 FYNNEI.

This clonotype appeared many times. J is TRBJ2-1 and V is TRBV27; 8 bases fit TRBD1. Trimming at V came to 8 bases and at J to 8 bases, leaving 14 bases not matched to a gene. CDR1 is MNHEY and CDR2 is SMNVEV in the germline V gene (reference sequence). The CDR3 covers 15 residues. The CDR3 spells CASCLRQGAFDEQFF. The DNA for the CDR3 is TGTGCCAGCTGCCTTCGGCAGGGGGCCTTCGATGAGCAGTTCTTC.

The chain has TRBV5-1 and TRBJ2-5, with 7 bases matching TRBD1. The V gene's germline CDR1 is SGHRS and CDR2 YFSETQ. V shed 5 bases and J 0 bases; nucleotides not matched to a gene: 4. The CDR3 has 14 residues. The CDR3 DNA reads TGCGCCAGCAGTAAGGGACAGTACCAAGAGACCCAGTACTTC. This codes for CASSKGQYQETQYF.

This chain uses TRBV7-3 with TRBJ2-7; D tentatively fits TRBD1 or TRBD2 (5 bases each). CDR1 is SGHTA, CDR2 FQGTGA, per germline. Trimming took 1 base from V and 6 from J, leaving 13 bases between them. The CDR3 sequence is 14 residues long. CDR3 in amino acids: CASSLSRVGGEQYF. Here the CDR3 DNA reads TGTGCCAGCAGCTTAAGCAGGGTTGGGGGCGAGCAGTACTTC.

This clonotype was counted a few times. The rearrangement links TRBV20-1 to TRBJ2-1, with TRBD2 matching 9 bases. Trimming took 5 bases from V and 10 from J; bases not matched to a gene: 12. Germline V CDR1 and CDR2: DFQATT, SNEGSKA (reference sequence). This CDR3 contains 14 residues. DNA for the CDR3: TGCAGTGCTCTAGCATCTCTAGCGGGGTGGGAGCAGTTCTTC. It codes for CSALASLAGWEQFF.

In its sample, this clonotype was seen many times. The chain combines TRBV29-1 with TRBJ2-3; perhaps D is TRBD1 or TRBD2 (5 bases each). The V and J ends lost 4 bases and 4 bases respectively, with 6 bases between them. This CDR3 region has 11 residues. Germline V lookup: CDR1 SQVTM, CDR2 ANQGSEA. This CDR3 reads CSVVGADTQYF. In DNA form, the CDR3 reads TGCAGCGTTGTGGGGGCAGATACGCAGTATTTT.

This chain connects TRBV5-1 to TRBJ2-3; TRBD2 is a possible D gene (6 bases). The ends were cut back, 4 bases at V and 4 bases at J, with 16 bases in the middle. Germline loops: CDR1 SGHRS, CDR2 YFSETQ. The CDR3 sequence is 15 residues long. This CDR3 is CASSPGSPWADTQYF. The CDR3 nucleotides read TGCGCCAGCAGCCCCGGGAGCCCCTGGGCAGATACGCAGTATTTT.

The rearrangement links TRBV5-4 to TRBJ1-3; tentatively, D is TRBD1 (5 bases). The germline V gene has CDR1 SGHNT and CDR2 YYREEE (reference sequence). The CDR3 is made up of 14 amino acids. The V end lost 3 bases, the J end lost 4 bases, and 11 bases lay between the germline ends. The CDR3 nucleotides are TGTGCCAGCAGCTCGGGCCGGGACGGAAACACCATATATTTT. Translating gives CASSSGRDGNTIYF.

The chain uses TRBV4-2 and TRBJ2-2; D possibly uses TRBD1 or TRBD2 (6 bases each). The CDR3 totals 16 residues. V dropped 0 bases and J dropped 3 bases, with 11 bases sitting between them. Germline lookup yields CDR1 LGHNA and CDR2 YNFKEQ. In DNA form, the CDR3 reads TGTGCCAGCAGCCAAGACCCTAGGGGGGACACCGGGGAGCTGTTTTTT. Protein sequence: CASSQDPRGDTGELFF.

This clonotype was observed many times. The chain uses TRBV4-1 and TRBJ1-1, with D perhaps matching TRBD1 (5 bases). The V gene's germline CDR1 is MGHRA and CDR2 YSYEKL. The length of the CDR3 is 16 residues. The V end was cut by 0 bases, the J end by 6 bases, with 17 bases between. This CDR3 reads CASSQELGGRGAEAFF. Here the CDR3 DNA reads TGCGCCAGCAGCCAAGAGTTGGGAGGCCGGGGGGCTGAAGCTTTCTTT.

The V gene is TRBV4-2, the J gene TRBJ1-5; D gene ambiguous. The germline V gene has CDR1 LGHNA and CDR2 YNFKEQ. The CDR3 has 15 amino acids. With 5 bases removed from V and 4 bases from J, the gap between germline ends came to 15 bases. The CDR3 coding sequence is TGTGCCAGCAGCTACAAGGTTCAGGTAAATCAGCCCCAGCATTTT. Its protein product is CASSYKVQVNQPQHF.

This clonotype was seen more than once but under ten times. CDR3 sequence (DNA): TGCGCCAGCGGGGGAGGGGATGTCTCTGAGCAGTTCTTC. Protein product: CASGGGDVSEQFF. V usage is TRBV5-1 and J usage is TRBJ2-1, with TRBD2 matching 7 bases. CDR3 length: 13 residues. The ends lost 7 bases at V and 9 bases at J; junction bases unmatched: 10. Germline loops: CDR1 SGHRS, CDR2 YFSETQ.

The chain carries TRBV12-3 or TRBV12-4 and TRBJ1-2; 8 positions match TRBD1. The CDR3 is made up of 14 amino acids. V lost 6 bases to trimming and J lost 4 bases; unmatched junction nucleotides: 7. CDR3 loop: CASSPRGPLYGYTF. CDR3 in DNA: TGTGCCAGCAGCCCCAGGGGGCCCCTCTATGGCTACACCTTC.

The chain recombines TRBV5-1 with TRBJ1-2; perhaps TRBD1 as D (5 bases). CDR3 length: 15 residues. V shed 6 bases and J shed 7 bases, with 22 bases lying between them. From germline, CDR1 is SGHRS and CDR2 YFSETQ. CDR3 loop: CASNTGTGSLGGYTF. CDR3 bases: TGCGCCAGCAATACCGGGACGGGGTCACTGGGTGGCTACACCTTC.

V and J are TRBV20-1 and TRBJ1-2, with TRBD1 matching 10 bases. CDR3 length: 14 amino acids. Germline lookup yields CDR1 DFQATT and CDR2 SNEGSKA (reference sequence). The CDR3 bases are TGCAGCGGTGGGACAGGGGAGGCTAGCGATGGCTACACCTTC. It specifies CSGGTGEASDGYTF.

The CDR3 DNA is TGTGCCAGCAGCCCTCGGACAGGGGCCAGCACAGATACGCAGTATTTT. This codes for CASSPRTGASTDTQYF. The V and J genes are TRBV7-9 and TRBJ2-3; TRBD1 matches 9 bases. The CDR3 is 16 amino acids. Germline CDR1 SEHNR, CDR2 FQNEAQ (reference sequence). V was clipped by 5 bases and J by 0 bases; unmatched bases: 6.